Presented here are 18 T cell receptor beta chains from one specimen sequenced in a study of shared clonotypes between healthy human individuals. Data came from immunoSEQ multiplex PCR; TCRdb stores just in-frame clones and leaves some out. The profile shows hundreds of thousands of clones, about 74% of them singletons. Specimen: memory CD4+ T cells sorted from blood. Regarding subset: CD45RA-negative fraction. The source is a woman aged 30 to 39 in good health.

The chain has TRBV11-3 and TRBJ2-1, with D possibly TRBD2 on 6 matching bases. Germline V gene data show CDR1 as SGHNT and CDR2 as YENEEA. Trimming took off 2 bases at V and 0 bases at J, with 11 bases between the two ends. CDR3 length: 16 residues. CDR3 in amino acids: CASSLSGPSSYNEQFF. The CDR3 DNA reads TGTGCCAGCAGCTTAAGCGGGCCGTCCTCCTACAATGAGCAGTTCTTC.

The count of this clone is one. The J gene is TRBJ2-2, the V gene TRBV28; D is possibly TRBD1 (6 bases). V was cut by 3 bases and J by 6 bases, with 29 bases left in between. Germline V CDR1 and CDR2: MDHEN, SYDVKM. There are 20 residues in the CDR3. CDR3 DNA: TGTGCCAGCAGTTTGTCACAGGGCACGGAGCACCTACGGTTATCCGGGGAGCTGTTTTTT. Translating gives CASSLSQGTEHLRLSGELFF.

This clone showed up just a few times. J is TRBJ1-1 and V is TRBV5-1; a weak D match, TRBD1 (6 bases). CDR3 length equals 14 residues. The germline V and J ends were trimmed by 9 bases and 1 base, with 16 bases remaining between them. The germline V gene has CDR1 SGHRS and CDR2 YFSETQ. CDR3 in DNA: TGCGCCACCCGGGACACTAATACGAACACTGAAGCTTTCTTT. Amino acid sequence: CATRDTNTNTEAFF.

The chain couples TRBV28 to TRBJ1-1, with unresolved D. CDR1 and CDR2 from the germline V gene are MDHEN and SYDVKM. V gave up 5 bases and J gave up 2 bases, with 6 bases separating them. The CDR3 is 12 residues long. The CDR3 DNA reads TGTGCCAGCAGTACCGTAAACACTGAAGCTTTCTTT. Protein sequence: CASSTVNTEAFF.

This clone was found a few times. The chain employs TRBV7-3 and TRBJ1-5; D is uncertain. Germline CDR1 SGHTA, CDR2 FQGTGA. The CDR3 runs to 14 residues. V was shortened by 3 bases and J by 5 bases, with 11 bases between the two germline ends. CDR3 DNA sequence: TGTGCCAGCAGCTTGGGCAGCGCCGATCAGCCCCAGCATTTT. Amino acid sequence: CASSLGSADQPQHF.

The CDR3 reads CASSLHAGSINYEQYF. In DNA, the CDR3 is TGTGCCAGCAGCTTACATGCAGGGTCCATAAACTACGAGCAGTACTTC. The gene calls are TRBV7-9 and TRBJ2-7; TRBD1 might be the D (5 bases). This CDR3 spans 16 amino acids. V was pared by 2 bases and J by 3 bases, with 17 bases between. Germline-derived CDR1 and CDR2 are SEHNR and FQNEAQ (reference sequence).

V and J are TRBV10-3 and TRBJ1-1; D ambiguous. Germline loops: CDR1 ENHRY, CDR2 SYGVKD. The V end was cut by 4 bases, the J end by 7 bases, with 10 bases between. This CDR3 spans 12 amino acids. In nucleotides, the CDR3 is TGTGCCATCAGTGGAACGGAGAGTGAAGCTTTCTTT. It specifies CAISGTESEAFF.

The J gene is TRBJ1-5, the V gene TRBV27; maybe TRBD1 (5 bases). The CDR3 has 14 residues. Trimming pared 6 bases from V and 2 bases from J, leaving 11 bases between. Germline lookup yields CDR1 MNHEY and CDR2 SMNVEV (reference sequence). DNA of the CDR3: TGTGCCAGCAGGCCCGGGACGGGCAATCAGCCCCAGCATTTT. The encoded protein is CASRPGTGNQPQHF.

This clone appeared a few times. J is TRBJ2-6 and V is TRBV6-1; tentatively, D is TRBD2 (6 bases). Per the germline V gene, CDR1 is MNHNS and CDR2 is SASEGT. Trimming removed 4 bases at V and 3 bases at J, with 10 bases between. The CDR3 spans 15 residues. CDR3 DNA sequence: TGTGCCAGCAGTGTCGGGGGATATGGGGCCAACGTCCTGACTTTC. Protein: CASSVGGYGANVLTF.

This chain joins TRBV4-1 and TRBJ2-7; the D is unclear. Trimming shortened V by 3 bases and J by 2 bases, and 17 bases separated the two germline ends. CDR3 length equals 16 residues. Germline V gives CDR1 MGHRA, CDR2 YSYEKL. The CDR3 region has the DNA TGCGCCAGCAGCCACCCCCTGGAGACGAACACCTACGAGCAGTACTTC. Protein: CASSHPLETNTYEQYF.

The chain combines TRBV15 with TRBJ2-3, with no clear D. This CDR3 is 12 amino acids long. V gave up 4 bases and J gave up 0 bases, with 2 bases separating them. Germline values: CDR1 LNHNV, CDR2 YYDKDF (reference sequence). The CDR3 DNA is TGTGCCACCAGCATAAGCACAGATACGCAGTATTTT. It yields the protein CATSISTDTQYF.

The chain employs TRBV30 and TRBJ2-3, with 9 bases aligning to TRBD2. Unmatched junction bases numbered 3, after V lost 4 bases and J lost 1 base. This CDR3 has 14 residues. Germline V gene lookup returns CDR1 GTSNPN and CDR2 SVGIG (reference sequence). The CDR3 bases are TGTGCCTGGATGTCTAGCGGGGGCACAGATACGCAGTATTTT. Translating gives CAWMSSGGTDTQYF. Drawing the rest from reference TRBV30 and TRBJ2-3, the complete variable domain is SQTIHQWPATLVQPVGSPLSLECTVEGTSNPNLYWYRQAAGRGLQLLFYSVGIGQISSEVPQNLSASRPQDRQFILSSKKLLLSDSGFYLCAWMSSGGTDTQYFGPGTRLTVL.

The chain employs TRBV5-6 and TRBJ1-5; D unclear. This CDR3 contains 16 residues. Per the germline V gene, CDR1 is SGHDT and CDR2 is YYEEEE. Trimming shortened V by 4 bases and J by 6 bases, and 20 bases separated the two germline ends. The CDR3 here is CASSPPDRRSSQPQHF. CDR3 sequence (DNA): TGTGCCAGCAGCCCACCGGACCGACGGAGTAGTCAGCCCCAGCATTTT.

V and J are TRBV2 and TRBJ1-4; D gene uncertain. The CDR3 extends over 15 amino acids. Germline values: CDR1 SNHLY, CDR2 FYNNEI. V was shortened by 1 base and J by 10 bases, with 16 bases between the two germline ends. The DNA of the CDR3 is TGTGCCAGCAGTGAAGGTCCAGGCGGGTCCGGAAAACTGTTTTTT. This sequence encodes CASSEGPGGSGKLFF.

This clone was seen more than once but under ten times. Other DNA sequences within the sample encode an identical CDR3. V usage is TRBV5-1 and J usage is TRBJ2-1; D gene ambiguous. The CDR3 covers 15 residues. V shed 0 bases and J shed 4 bases, with 11 bases lying between them. The germline CDR1 and CDR2 sequences are SGHRS and YFSETQ. The CDR3, as DNA: TGCGCCAGCAGCTTGGAGTCCTCCGGTTACAATGAGCAGTTCTTC. Amino acids: CASSLESSGYNEQFF.

The gene calls are TRBV5-1 and TRBJ2-4; D not certain. With 3 bases removed from V and 2 bases from J, the gap between germline ends came to 15 bases. This CDR3 has 16 amino acids. Germline V gives CDR1 SGHRS, CDR2 YFSETQ. CDR3 amino acids: CASSSRLQAPKNIQYF. The DNA of the CDR3 is TGCGCCAGCAGCTCCCGACTCCAGGCGCCCAAAAACATTCAGTACTTC.

The chain joins TRBV5-4 to TRBJ2-5, with D possibly being TRBD2 (9 bases). V lost 2 bases and J 4 bases, leaving 15 bases between the germline ends. This CDR3 has 15 residues. Germline V gives CDR1 SGHNT, CDR2 YYREEE (reference sequence). CDR3 sequence reads: CASSFASGTGETQYF. The DNA of the CDR3 is TGTGCCAGCAGCTTTGCTAGCGGGACAGGAGAGACCCAGTACTTC.

V and J are TRBV6-1 and TRBJ1-4, with D maybe TRBD1 (6 bases). The CDR3 has 15 residues. Germline V CDR1 and CDR2: MNHNS, SASEGT. Trimming stripped 6 bases from V and 5 bases from J, with 16 bases between. CDR3 sequence reads: CASRQAGTRNEKLFF. For the CDR3, the DNA is TGTGCCAGCAGACAAGCCGGGACACGGAATGAAAAACTGTTTTTT.